The source of this TCR beta chain is a study of PD-1 blockade in classical Hodgkin lymphoma (dated by TCRdb to 2020 to 2021). For context, the study as a whole: Nivolumab dosing was 3 mg/kg intravenously every 2 weeks, continuing until either disease progression or unacceptable toxicity. A peripheral blood immune signature of response to PD-1 blockade in classical Hodgkin lymphoma was defined using TCR beta sequencing and CyTOF. On the study overall, not on this receptor specifically: Baseline TCR diversity was reported to be lower in newly diagnosed patients than in healthy donors, and even lower in relapsed/refractory patients. Diversity was lower in patients who began nivolumab less than 1 year after ASCT, so these patients were left out of later analyses to avoid confounding by immune reconstitution. Baseline diversity similar to that of newly diagnosed patients was observed in trial patients achieving complete response, whereas significantly lower diversity was observed in partial responders and progressors. CD4+ but not CD8+ TCR diversity rose significantly by C4D1 (p=0.0027 vs p=0.16), most apparent in complete responders (p=0.02). Only a single clinical trial cohort was studied, and what caused the repertoire differences, possibly disease activity or prior therapy, remained undefined.

Concerning this clone: Its target antigen remains unknown. Base-call qualities are not available, and no considerably larger clone is one nucleotide away.

Including cysteine and phenylalanine, the CDR3 has 18 amino acids. Only CDR3 DNA is held: 54 bases, read in frame from base 1. V drops 0 bases and J drops 4 bases, leaving 20 bases in between. Based on the germline V gene (reference sequence), the CDR1 and CDR2 sequences are LNHNV and YYDKDF. The Qiagen DNeasy kit was used to extract genomic DNA both from unsorted PBMCs and from the negatively selected CD4+ and CD8+ fractions. TCR beta CDR3 regions were subjected to amplification by immunoSEQ multiplex PCR with primers that anneal to V and J segments. A synthetic immune receptor repertoire was used to minimize amplification bias, and remaining bias was computationally removed after sequencing. Per the authors' processing: Repertoire diversity was quantified as the Shannon entropy index using custom Python scripts. Unsorted, CD4+ and CD8+ repertoires were analyzed separately, except in combined analyses where CD4+ and CD8+ sequences were merged in silico. A clone counted as expanded when the clone's frequency after treatment rose at least 2-fold relative to C1D1, and clones undetected at baseline were given a pseudocount of 0.5. Clones with 0 or 1 copy at C1D1 were classified as singleton clones, and clones with 2 or more copies were classified as non-singleton clones. Clones expanded in unsorted samples were assigned a CD4+, CD8+ or unknown annotation through matching of protein sequences in sorted samples from the same patient. Wilcoxon tests were applied to paired samples to test diversity changes from C1D1 to C4D1. TCRdb limited this immuneACCESS table to in-frame rearrangements with V and J called. A share of clones is missing; checked studies link under half to unresolved V genes, and the rest is unexplained. From that table come the V and J calls and clone size; the DNA was used to work out D and trimming. This sample comprises tens of thousands of clones, 85% to 90% of them detected only once. The ten largest clones add up to around 2.3% of the sample.

What this sample's time point label stands for: cycle 4 day 1 (C4D1), after less than 7 weeks of nivolumab. Relapse after autologous stem cell transplantation had occurred in all trial patients, and cohorts A, B and C were distinguished by prior brentuximab vedotin exposure. Magnetic negative selection with a Miltenyi CD4+ T cell isolation kit was used to purify CD4+ T cells from thawed PBMCs. The trial cohort comprised about 60 patients with relapsed/refractory classical Hodgkin lymphoma whose best overall responses were complete response, partial response or progressive disease. Trial patients were treated with single-agent nivolumab in the multi-cohort phase II CheckMate 205 trial. An independent review committee assessed best overall response by applying the 2007 International Working Group response criteria. Trial PBMCs were collected just before the start of nivolumab (C1D1) and during therapy at cycle 2 day 1 and cycle 4 day 1. Peripheral blood was collected in 8 mL Vacutainer Cell Preparation Tubes, from which PBMCs were isolated by centrifugation and then cryopreserved. Purified CD4+ and CD8+ fractions were prepared only for cases in which an additional PBMC sample was available. Magnetically labelled cells were removed on LS columns in a quadroMACS separator, and the flow-through was collected as the purified fraction.

Here the sequenced sample was CD4+ T cells from blood, taken before the fourth cycle of nivolumab. This clonotype originated in a human donor with classical Hodgkin lymphoma. The sequence links TRBV15 to TRBJ2-3; no confident D gene assignment can be made. The CDR3 in this case is CATSRDRSARISSDTQYF. In nucleotide form, the sequence is TGTGCCACCAGCAGAGATAGGTCGGCTAGGATCTCTTCAGATACGCAGTATTTT.